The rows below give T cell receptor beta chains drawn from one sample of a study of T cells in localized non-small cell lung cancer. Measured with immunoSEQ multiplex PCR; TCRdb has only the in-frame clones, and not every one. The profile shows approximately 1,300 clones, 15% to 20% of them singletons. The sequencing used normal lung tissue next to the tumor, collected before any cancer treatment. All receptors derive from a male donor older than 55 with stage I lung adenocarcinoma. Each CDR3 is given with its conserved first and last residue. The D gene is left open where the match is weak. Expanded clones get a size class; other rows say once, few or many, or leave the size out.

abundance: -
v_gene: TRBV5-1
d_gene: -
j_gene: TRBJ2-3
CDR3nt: TGCGCCAGCAGCTACCCTTGGGACTCACCATTCACAGATACGCAGTATTTT
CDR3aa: CASSYPWDSPFTDTQYF

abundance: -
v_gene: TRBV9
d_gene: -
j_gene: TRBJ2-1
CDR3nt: TGTGCCAGCAGCCTTGGGAGAAAGGAGCAGTTCTTC
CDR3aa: CASSLGRKEQFF

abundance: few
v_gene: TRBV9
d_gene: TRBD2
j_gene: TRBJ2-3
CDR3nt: TGTGCCAGCAGTCCCGGACTAGCGGGGGCGGATACGCAGTATTTT
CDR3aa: CASSPGLAGADTQYF

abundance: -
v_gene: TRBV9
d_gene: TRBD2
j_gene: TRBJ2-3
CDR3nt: TGTGCCAGCAGTGAAACTAGCGGGGGAGGCACAGATACGCAGTATTTT
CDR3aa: CASSETSGGGTDTQYF

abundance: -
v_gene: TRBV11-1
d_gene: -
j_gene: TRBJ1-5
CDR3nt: TGTGCCAGCAGCTCCCACTGGGGGGGGAAAGGGGGACAGCCCCAGCATTTT
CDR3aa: CASSSHWGGKGGQPQHF

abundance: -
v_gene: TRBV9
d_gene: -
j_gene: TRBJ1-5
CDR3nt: TGTGCCAGCAGCGTCGGGGGGGGACCAGATCAGCCCCAGCATTTT
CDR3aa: CASSVGGGPDQPQHF

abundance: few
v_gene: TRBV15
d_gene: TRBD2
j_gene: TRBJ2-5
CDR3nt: TGTGCCACCAGCAGAGGGGGGGGAAGGGAGACCCAGTACTTC
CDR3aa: CATSRGGGRETQYF

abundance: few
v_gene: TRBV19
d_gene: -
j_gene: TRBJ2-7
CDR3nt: TGTGCCAGTAGTCCGATAGACTCAGGAAAAGGCGAGCAGTACTTC
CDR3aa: CASSPIDSGKGEQYF

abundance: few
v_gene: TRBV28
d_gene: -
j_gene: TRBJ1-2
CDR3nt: TGTGCCATATCCAGGGGAAACTATGGCTACACCTTC
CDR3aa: CAISRGNYGYTF

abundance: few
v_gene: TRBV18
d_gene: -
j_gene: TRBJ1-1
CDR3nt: TGTGCCAGCTCACCGATCGACCGGAACACTGAAGCTTTCTTT
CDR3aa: CASSPIDRNTEAFF

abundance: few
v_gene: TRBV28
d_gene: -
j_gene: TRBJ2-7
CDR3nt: TGTGCCAGCAGTTTTTGGGGTAAAGGATCCTACGAGCAGTACTTC
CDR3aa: CASSFWGKGSYEQYF

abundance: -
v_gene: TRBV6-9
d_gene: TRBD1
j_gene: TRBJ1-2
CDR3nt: TGTGCCAGCTACAAGACAGGGCCTTGGTATGGCTACACCTTC
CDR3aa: CASYKTGPWYGYTF

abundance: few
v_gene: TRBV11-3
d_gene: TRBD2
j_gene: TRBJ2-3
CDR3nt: TGTGCCAGCAGCTTATCGGGGGGGCGAACAGATACGCAGTATTTT
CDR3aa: CASSLSGGRTDTQYF

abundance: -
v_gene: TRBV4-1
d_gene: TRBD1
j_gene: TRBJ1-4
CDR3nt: TGCGCCAGCAGCCAAGATTTTCCCGGACAGGGGGGGGAAAAACTGTTTTTT
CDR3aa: CASSQDFPGQGGEKLFF

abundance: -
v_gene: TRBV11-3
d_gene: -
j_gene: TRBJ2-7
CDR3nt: TGTGCCAGCAGCTTCCCAGGTGCCCGCAGGGGCAACGAGCAGTACTTC
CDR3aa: CASSFPGARRGNEQYF

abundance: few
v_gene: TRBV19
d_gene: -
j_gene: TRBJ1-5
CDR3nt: TGTGCCAGTAGTCAGTCGGTGATCTACCAGCCCCAGCATTTT
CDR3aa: CASSQSVIYQPQHF

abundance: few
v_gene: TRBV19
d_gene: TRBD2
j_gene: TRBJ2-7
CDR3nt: TGTGCCAGTAGTCCCGCGAGGAGGGTGACCGGGAGGGAGCAGTACTTC
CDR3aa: CASSPARRVTGREQYF

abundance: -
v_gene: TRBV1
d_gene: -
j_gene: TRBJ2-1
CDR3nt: TGCGCCAGCAGCCAAGATCTGAGCCTCTCGGGAGGGAATGAGCAGTTCTTC
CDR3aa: CASSQDLSLSGGNEQFF

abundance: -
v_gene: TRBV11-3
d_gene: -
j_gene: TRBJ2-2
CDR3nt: TGTGCTAGCAGCTCCCTTCGGGGCACCGGGGAGCTGTTTTTT
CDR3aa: CASSSLRGTGELFF

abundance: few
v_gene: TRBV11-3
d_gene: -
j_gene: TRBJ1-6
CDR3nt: TGTGCCAGCAGCCCTCGGACAGATAATTCACCCCTCCACTTT
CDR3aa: CASSPRTDNSPLHF

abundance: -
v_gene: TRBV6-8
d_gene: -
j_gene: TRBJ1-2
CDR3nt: TGTGCCAGCAGTTACGGCGGCAGAAACTATGGCTACACCTTC
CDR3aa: CASSYGGRNYGYTF

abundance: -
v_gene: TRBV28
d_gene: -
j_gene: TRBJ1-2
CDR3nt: TGTGCCAGCAGTTTAAGAGGGATTAACTATGGCTACACCTTC
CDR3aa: CASSLRGINYGYTF

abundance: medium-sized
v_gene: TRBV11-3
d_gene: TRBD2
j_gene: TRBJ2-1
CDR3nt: TGTGCCAGCAGCTTTCTAGCGGGGGGGACCAATGAGCAGTTCTTC
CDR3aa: CASSFLAGGTNEQFF

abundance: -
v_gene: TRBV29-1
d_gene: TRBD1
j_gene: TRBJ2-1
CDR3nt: TGCAGCTCTAAACGGGACAGGGCGGTTTCTCTCGGGGAGCAGTTCTTC
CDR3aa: CSSKRDRAVSLGEQFF

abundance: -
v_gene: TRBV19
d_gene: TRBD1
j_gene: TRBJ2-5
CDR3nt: TGTGCCAGTAGTCACAGGGGGCGGACCGAAGGAGAGACCCAGTACTTC
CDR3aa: CASSHRGRTEGETQYF

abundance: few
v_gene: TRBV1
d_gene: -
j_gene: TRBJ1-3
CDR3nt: TGCGCCAGCAGCCAAGGAGCCTCTGGAAACACCATATATTTT
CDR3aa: CASSQGASGNTIYF

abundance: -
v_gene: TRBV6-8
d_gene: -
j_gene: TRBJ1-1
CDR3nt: TGTGCCAGCAGTGGGGGCCCAAACGGGGGGGGCGCTTTCTTT
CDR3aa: CASSGGPNGGGAFF

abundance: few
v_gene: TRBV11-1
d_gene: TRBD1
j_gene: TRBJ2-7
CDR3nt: TGTGCCAGCAGTTCTGGGACAGGGAATTCCTACGAGCAGTACTTC
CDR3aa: CASSSGTGNSYEQYF

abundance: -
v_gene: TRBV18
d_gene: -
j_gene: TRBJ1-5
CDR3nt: TGTGCCAGCTCACCAATGGCCTCTTCCAGGGAGCCCCAGCATTTT
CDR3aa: CASSPMASSREPQHF

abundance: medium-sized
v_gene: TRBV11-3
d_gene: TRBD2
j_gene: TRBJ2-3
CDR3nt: TGTGCCAGCAGCTTAAAGGGAGGGCCCAGCACAGATACGCAGTATTTT
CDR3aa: CASSLKGGPSTDTQYF

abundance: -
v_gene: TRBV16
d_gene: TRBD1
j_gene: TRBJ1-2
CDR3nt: TGTGCCAGCAGCCAATCAACAGGGGACTATGGCTACACCTTC
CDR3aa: CASSQSTGDYGYTF

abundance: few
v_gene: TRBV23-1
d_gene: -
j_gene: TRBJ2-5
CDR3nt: TGCGCCACTTCAATAAACAGGGAAAAGACCCAGTACTTC
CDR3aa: CATSINREKTQYF

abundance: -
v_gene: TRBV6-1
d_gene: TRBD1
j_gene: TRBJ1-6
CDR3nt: TGTGCCATCAGTGAAGTGACAGGGAGGAATTCACCCCTCCACTTT
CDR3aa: CAISEVTGRNSPLHF

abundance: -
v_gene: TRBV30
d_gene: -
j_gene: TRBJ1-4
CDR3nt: TGTGCCTCCTCGGTCTCCTCTCGGGAAAAACTGTTTTTT
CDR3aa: CASSVSSREKLFF

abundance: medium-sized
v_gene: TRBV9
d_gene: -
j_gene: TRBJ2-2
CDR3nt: TGTGCCAGCGTTATGGGGCGCCACGGGGAGCTGTTTTTT
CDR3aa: CASVMGRHGELFF

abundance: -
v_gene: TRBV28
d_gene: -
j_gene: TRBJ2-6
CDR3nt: TGTGCCAGCAGTCCCCTCTGGGAGTTCCGTTCCTCCGGGGCCAACGTCCTGACTTTC
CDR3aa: CASSPLWEFRSSGANVLTF

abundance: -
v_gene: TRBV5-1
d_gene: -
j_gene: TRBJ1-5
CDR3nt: TGCGCCAGCAGCTCTTCAGGGGAGCCGAATCAGCCCCAGCATTTT
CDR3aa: CASSSSGEPNQPQHF

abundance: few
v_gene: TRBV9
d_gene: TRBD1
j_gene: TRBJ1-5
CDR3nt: TGTGCCAGCAAAACCGGGACAGGGGATCCGCCCCAGCATTTT
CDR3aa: CASKTGTGDPPQHF

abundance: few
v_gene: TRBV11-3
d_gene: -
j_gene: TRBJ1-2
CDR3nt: TGTGCCAGCAGCTTGGTAGGCAGGGCGAGCGGCTACACCTTC
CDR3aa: CASSLVGRASGYTF

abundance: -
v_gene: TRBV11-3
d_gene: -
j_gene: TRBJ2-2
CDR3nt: TGTGCCAGCAGCTTGGGTGGGGAAACCGGGGAGCTGTTTTTT
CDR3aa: CASSLGGETGELFF

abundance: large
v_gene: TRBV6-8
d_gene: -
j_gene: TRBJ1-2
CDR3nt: TGTGCCAGCAGTGGGGCGGGAAACTATGGCTACACCTTC
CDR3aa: CASSGAGNYGYTF